Reported below is one T cell receptor (beta chain). The antigen is undetermined. Deletions cut 9 bases from V and 8 bases from J, with 20 bases between. The CDR3 consists of 13 residues. Germline V gives CDR1 SGHTS, CDR2 YDEGEE. The data were taken from a study of T cells in tuberculosis. Study outcomes and limitations: Using the GMM-specific repertoire gave about 84% accuracy versus approximately 70% with motifs. Shorter CDR3-alpha in active tuberculosis partly drove smaller distances. Active tuberculosis alpha repertoires lay closer to GMM-specific TCRs than controls'.

Time point given: new active TB diagnosis, blood taken before or within 7 days of starting treatment. Profiled with immunoSEQ multiplex PCR; TCRdb holds only in-frame clones, not every one. The repertoire includes under 45,000 clones, around 93% of them detected once, and approximately 2.4% sits in the top ten. The rearrangement joins TRBV5-8 to TRBJ1-2, with D unresolved. The receptor's source is an adult with tuberculosis. The input for sequencing was PBMCs, taken at tuberculosis diagnosis. In DNA form, the CDR3 reads TGTGCCACCTCGATCCTTTTGGCGCGGGGCTACACCTTC. Translated, it gives CATSILLARGYTF.